These T cell receptor beta chains were read from a single sample in a study of T cells in Graves' hyperthyroidism and ophthalmopathy. One entry per CDR3 protein results from TCRdb running MiXCR on the multiplex PCR reads. The sample includes roughly 630,000 distinct CDR3 sequences, approximately 15% of them seen just once. Input material: blood. The origin of the receptors is a woman aged 30 to 39 with Graves' hyperthyroidism. Both conserved end residues are part of each CDR3. A D gene is named only where the DNA matches it firmly. The size field is filled for only some rows; it gives once, few, many or a size class.

.,many,TRBJ2-7,TRBV6-2/TRBV6-3,CASTDELGFVYEQYF,TGTGCCAGCACCGATGAATTGGGATTTGTCTACGAGCAGTACTTC
TRBD1,few,TRBJ2-1,TRBV5-1,CASSPRQTGLIYNEQFF,TGCGCCAGCAGCCCGCGGCAGACAGGGTTAATCTACAATGAGCAGTTCTTC
TRBD2,many,TRBJ2-1,TRBV20-1,CSARDPLAGVYNEQFF,TGCAGTGCTAGAGATCCTTTAGCGGGAGTATACAATGAGCAGTTCTTC
.,many,TRBJ2-1,TRBV5-1,CASSLQSDSYNEQFF,TGCGCCAGCAGTCTACAGAGTGACTCCTACAATGAGCAGTTCTTC
TRBD2,many,TRBJ2-1,TRBV13,CASSSPPPGTSGDNEQFF,TGTGCCAGCAGCTCCCCCCCTCCGGGGACTAGCGGGGACAATGAGCAGTTCTTC
TRBD2,many,TRBJ2-7,TRBV12-3/TRBV12-4,CASRLAGGAYEQYF,TGTGCCAGCAGGTTAGCGGGTGGGGCCTACGAGCAGTACTTC
.,.,TRBJ2-7,TRBV27,CASSVGGLTYEQYF,TGTGCCAGCAGTGTCGGGGGATTAACCTACGAGCAGTACTTC
.,.,TRBJ1-1,TRBV5-1,CASSFGSRGLGTEAFF,TGTGCCAGCAGCTTCGGTTCAAGGGGCCTTGGCACTGAAGCTTTCTTT
.,few,TRBJ1-5,TRBV4-3,CASSQYSNQPQHF,TGCGCCAGCAGCCAGTATAGCAATCAGCCCCAGCATTTT
.,few,TRBJ2-6,TRBV20-1,CSAPPTGSVWANVLTF,TGCAGTGCTCCCCCGACGGGAAGTGTTTGGGCCAACGTCCTGACTTTC
TRBD2,many,TRBJ2-3,TRBV3-1,CASSLNRDYTDTQYF,TGTGCCAGCAGCCTAAACCGGGACTACACAGATACGCAGTATTTT
.,many,TRBJ2-1,TRBV7-9,CASSLGLHNEQFF,TGTGCCAGCAGCTTAGGGCTTCACAATGAGCAGTTCTTC
.,many,TRBJ1-2,TRBV3-1,CASSQKGRDGYTF,TGTGCCAGCAGCCAAAAGGGGCGAGATGGCTACACCTTC
.,many,TRBJ1-1,TRBV7-9,CASSFALDVMNTEAFF,TGTGCCAGCAGCTTCGCCCTGGACGTGATGAACACTGAAGCTTTCTTT
.,many,TRBJ2-1,TRBV30,CAWSDDGNEQFF,TGTGCCTGGAGTGATGACGGCAATGAGCAGTTCTTC
TRBD1,few,TRBJ1-4,TRBV28,CASSLAGQVEKLFF,TGTGCCAGCAGTTTAGCAGGACAGGTTGAAAAACTGTTTTTT
.,few,TRBJ1-5,TRBV6-1,CASRLGLGNQPQHF,TGTGCCAGTCGGCTTGGTTTAGGCAATCAGCCCCAGCATTTT
TRBD2,many,TRBJ2-4,TRBV29-1,CSVDIAGVPNIQYF,TGCAGCGTTGATATAGCGGGAGTTCCAAACATTCAGTACTTC
TRBD1,.,TRBJ1-2,TRBV20-1,CSAIRGGGRQGYTF,TGCAGTGCCATAAGAGGAGGGGGCAGGCAGGGCTACACCTTC
.,.,TRBJ2-1,TRBV3-1,CASSRDKNSYNEQFF,TGTGCCAGCAGCCGGGACAAGAACTCCTACAATGAGCAGTTCTTC
TRBD1,few,TRBJ1-2,TRBV27,CASRGQYYGYTF,TGTGCCAGCAGGGGACAGTACTATGGCTACACCTTC
TRBD2,few,TRBJ2-1,TRBV7-2,CDSSLNGRVHNEQFF,TGTGACAGCAGCTTAAACGGGAGGGTACACAATGAGCAGTTCTTC
.,many,TRBJ1-1,TRBV2,CASTIGTEAFF,TGTGCCAGCACGATTGGCACTGAAGCTTTCTTT
TRBD1,few,TRBJ1-1,TRBV5-1,CASSSLLDRGTEAFF,TGCGCCAGCAGCTCCTTACTGGACAGGGGGACTGAAGCTTTCTTT
TRBD1,many,TRBJ2-5,TRBV3-1,CASSGYRGRIGETQYF,TGTGCCAGCAGCGGCTACAGGGGGCGCATTGGAGAGACCCAGTACTTC
TRBD2,few,TRBJ2-3,TRBV15,CATSRGLTDTQYF,TGTGCCACCAGCAGGGGACTAACAGATACGCAGTATTTT
TRBD1,few,TRBJ2-3,TRBV19,CARERQGDPSDTQYF,TGTGCCAGGGAAAGACAGGGAGATCCGTCAGATACGCAGTATTTT
TRBD2,many,TRBJ2-1,TRBV2,CASLLSGNNEQFF,TGTGCCAGCCTGCTTAGCGGGAACAATGAGCAGTTCTTC
.,.,TRBJ2-2,TRBV20-1,CSIRHPRTGELFF,TGCAGTATACGGCACCCCAGGACCGGGGAGCTGTTTTTT
TRBD1,many,TRBJ2-7,TRBV6-1,CASSRQGLREQYF,TGTGCCAGCAGTAGACAGGGGCTCCGCGAGCAGTACTTC
.,many,TRBJ1-1,TRBV10-3,CAIGRNTEAFF,TGTGCCATCGGAAGGAACACTGAAGCTTTCTTT
.,few,TRBJ2-7,TRBV7-2,CASSLAHVEQYF,TGTGCCAGCAGCTTAGCGCATGTCGAGCAGTACTTC
TRBD2,many,TRBJ2-3,TRBV2,CASSVGTTSTDTQYF,TGTGCCAGCAGTGTGGGGACTACTAGCACAGATACGCAGTATTTT
TRBD1,few,TRBJ2-1,TRBV24-1,CATSDAGTGDNEQFF,TGTGCCACCAGTGACGCCGGGACAGGGGACAATGAGCAGTTCTTC
.,many,TRBJ2-5,TRBV12-3/TRBV12-4,CASSPARWRDQETQYF,TGTGCCAGCAGCCCTGCTAGGTGGCGGGACCAAGAGACCCAGTACTTC
.,many,TRBJ1-2,TRBV7-2,CASSLQSYTRGPPNYGYTF,TGTGCCAGCAGCTTGCAATCCTATACCAGGGGCCCGCCCAACTATGGCTACACCTTC
.,few,TRBJ2-7,TRBV18,CASSPKLEGSAYEQYF,TGTGCCAGCTCACCTAAATTGGAGGGGTCGGCCTACGAGCAGTACTTC
TRBD2,many,TRBJ2-5,TRBV14,CASSHRTSGRETQYF,TGTGCCAGCAGCCACCGGACTAGCGGGAGAGAGACCCAGTACTTC
.,.,TRBJ2-3,TRBV6-2/TRBV6-3,CASRVRLIETQYF,TGTGCCAGTAGAGTACGTCTCATAGAAACGCAGTATTTT